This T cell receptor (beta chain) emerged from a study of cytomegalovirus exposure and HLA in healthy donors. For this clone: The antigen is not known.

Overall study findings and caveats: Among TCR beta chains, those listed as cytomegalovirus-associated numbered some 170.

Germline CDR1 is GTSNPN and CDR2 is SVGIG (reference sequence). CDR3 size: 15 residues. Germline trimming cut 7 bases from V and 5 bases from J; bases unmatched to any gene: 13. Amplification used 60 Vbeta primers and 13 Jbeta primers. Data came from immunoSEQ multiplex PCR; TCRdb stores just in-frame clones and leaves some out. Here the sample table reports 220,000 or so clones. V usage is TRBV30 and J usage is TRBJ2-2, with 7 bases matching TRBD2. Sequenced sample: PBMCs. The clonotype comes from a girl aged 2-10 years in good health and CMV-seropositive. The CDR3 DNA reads TGTGCCTCCCTTGCGGGAGCAATAAAAACCGGGGAGCTGTTTTTT. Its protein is CASLAGAIKTGELFF.